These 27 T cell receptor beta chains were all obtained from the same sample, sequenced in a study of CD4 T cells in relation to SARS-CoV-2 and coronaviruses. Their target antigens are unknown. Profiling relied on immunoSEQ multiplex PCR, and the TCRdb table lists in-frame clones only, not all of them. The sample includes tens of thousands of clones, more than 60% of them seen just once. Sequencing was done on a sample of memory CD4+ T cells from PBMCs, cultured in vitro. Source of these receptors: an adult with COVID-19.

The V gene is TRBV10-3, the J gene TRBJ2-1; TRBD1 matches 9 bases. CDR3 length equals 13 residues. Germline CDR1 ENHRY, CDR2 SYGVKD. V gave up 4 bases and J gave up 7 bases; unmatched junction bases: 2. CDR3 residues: CAISVQGANEQFF. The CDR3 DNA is TGTGCCATCAGTGTACAGGGGGCGAATGAGCAGTTCTTC.

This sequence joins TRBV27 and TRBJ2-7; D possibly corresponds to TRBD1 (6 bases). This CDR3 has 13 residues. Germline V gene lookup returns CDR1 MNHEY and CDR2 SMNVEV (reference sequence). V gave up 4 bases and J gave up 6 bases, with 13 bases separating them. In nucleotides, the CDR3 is TGTGCCAGCAGTTCCTGGACAGATAGCGAGCAGTACTTC. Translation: CASSSWTDSEQYF.

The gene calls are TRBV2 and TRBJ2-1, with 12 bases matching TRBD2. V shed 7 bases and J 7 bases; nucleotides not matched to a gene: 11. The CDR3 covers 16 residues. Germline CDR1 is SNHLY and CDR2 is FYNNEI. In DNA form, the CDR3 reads TGTGCCAGCACCCTAGGACTAGCGGGGACTCAAAATGAGCAGTTCTTC. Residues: CASTLGLAGTQNEQFF.

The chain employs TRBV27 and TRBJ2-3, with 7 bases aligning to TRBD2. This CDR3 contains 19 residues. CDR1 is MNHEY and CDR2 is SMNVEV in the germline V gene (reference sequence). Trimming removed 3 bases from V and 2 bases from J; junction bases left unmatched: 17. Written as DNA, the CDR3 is TGTGCCAGCAGTTTTACGCCCAGGACTAGGAGTCTCAACACAGATACGCAGTATTTT. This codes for CASSFTPRTRSLNTDTQYF.

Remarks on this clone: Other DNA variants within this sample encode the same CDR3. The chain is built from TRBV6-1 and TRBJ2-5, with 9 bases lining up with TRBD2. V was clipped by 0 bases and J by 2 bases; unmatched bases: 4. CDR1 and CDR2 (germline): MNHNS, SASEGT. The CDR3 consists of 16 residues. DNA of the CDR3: TGTGCCAGCAGTGAAGCCCCTAGCGGGGTTCAAGAGACCCAGTACTTC. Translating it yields CASSEAPSGVQETQYF.

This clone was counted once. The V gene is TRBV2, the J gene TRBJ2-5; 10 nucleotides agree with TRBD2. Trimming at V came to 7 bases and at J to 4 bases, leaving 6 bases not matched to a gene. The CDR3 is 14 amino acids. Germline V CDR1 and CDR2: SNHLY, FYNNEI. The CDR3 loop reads CASKRTSGAETQYF. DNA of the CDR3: TGTGCCAGCAAAAGGACTAGCGGTGCAGAGACCCAGTACTTC.

CDR3 sequence reads: CAIKGTGGAGSPNTGELFF. CDR3 DNA sequence: TGTGCCATCAAGGGGACAGGGGGCGCGGGATCTCCCAACACCGGGGAGCTGTTTTTT. The chain recombines TRBV10-3 with TRBJ2-2; 12 nucleotides line up with TRBD1. The V gene end was trimmed by 7 bases and the J gene end by 2 bases; junction bases not matched to a gene: 14. The CDR3 consists of 19 residues. Per germline, CDR1 ENHRY and CDR2 SYGVKD.

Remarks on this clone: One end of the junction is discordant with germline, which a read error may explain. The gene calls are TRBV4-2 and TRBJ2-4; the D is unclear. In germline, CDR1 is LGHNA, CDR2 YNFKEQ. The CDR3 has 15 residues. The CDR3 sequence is CASSPELAAQNIQYF. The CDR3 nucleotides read TGTGCCAGCAGCCCGGAATTGGCAGCCCAAAACATTCAGTACTTC.

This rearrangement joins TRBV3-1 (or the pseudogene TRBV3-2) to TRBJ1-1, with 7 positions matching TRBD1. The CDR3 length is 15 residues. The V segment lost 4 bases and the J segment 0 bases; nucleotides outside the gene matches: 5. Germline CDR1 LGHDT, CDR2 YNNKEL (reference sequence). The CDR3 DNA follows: TGTGCCAGCAGCCCCCCCAGGGGGGTGAACACTGAAGCTTTCTTT. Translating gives CASSPPRGVNTEAFF.

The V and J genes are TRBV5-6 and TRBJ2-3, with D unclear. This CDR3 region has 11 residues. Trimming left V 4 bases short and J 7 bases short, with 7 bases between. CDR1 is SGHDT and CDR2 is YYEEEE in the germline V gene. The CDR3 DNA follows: TGTGCCAGCAGCCGCATCAATACGCAGTATTTT. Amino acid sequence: CASSRINTQYF.

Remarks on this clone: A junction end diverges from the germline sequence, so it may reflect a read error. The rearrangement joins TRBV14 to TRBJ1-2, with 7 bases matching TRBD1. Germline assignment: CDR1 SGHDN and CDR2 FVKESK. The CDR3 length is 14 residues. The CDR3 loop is CASSKRQGGYDYTF. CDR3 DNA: TGTGCCAGCAGCAAACGACAGGGTGGCTATGACTACACCTTC.

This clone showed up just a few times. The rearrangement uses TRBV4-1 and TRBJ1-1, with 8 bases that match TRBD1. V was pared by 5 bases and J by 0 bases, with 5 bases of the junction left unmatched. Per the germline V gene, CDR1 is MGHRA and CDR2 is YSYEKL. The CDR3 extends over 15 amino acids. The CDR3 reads CASSAGGDMNTEAFF. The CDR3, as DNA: TGCGCCAGCAGCGCAGGGGGCGATATGAACACTGAAGCTTTCTTT.

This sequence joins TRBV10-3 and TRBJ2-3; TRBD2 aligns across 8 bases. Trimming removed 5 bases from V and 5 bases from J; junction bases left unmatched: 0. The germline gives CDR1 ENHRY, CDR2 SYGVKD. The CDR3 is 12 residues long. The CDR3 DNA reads TGTGCCATCAGTCTAGCGGGAGATACGCAGTATTTT. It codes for CAISLAGDTQYF.

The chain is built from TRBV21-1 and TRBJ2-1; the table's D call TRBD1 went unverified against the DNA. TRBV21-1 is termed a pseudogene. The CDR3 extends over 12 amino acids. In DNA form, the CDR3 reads TGTGCCAGCAGACCGACAGTCTCTGAGCAGTTCTTC. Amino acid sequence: CASRPTVSEQFF.

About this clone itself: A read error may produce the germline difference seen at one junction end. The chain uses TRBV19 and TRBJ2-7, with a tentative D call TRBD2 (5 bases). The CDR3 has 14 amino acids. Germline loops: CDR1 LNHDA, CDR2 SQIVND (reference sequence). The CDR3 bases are TGTGCCAGTAGTATAGGTCCGGCGGGCCTCGAGCGGTACTTC. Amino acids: CASSIGPAGLERYF.

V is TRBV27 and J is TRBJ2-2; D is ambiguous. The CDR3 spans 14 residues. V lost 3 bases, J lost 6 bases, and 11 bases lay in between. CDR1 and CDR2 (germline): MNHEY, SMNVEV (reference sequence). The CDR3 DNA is TGTGCCAGCAGTTTTTTAGTCGGAGCCGGGGAGCTGTTTTTT. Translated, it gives CASSFLVGAGELFF.

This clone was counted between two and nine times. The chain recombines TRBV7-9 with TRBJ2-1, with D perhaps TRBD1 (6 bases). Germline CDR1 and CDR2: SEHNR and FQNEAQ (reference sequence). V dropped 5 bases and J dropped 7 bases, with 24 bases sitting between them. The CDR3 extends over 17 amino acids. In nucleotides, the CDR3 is TGTGCCAGCAGCAGTCCCTCAGGAGGAGCAAGGGGGAATGAGCAGTTCTTC. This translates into CASSSPSGGARGNEQFF. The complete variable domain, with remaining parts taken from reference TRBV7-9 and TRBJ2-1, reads DTGVSQNPRHKITKRGQNVTFRCDPISEHNRLYWYRQTLGQGPEFLTYFQNEAQLEKSRLLSDRFSAERPKGSFSTLEIQRTEQGDSAMYLCASSSPSGGARGNEQFFGPGTRLTVL.

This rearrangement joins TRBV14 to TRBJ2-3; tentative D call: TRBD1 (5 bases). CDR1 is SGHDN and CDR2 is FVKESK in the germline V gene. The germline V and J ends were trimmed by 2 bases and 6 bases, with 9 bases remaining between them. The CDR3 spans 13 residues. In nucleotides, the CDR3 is TGTGCCAGCAGCCAACCCCAGGGTGATACGCAGTATTTT. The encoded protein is CASSQPQGDTQYF.

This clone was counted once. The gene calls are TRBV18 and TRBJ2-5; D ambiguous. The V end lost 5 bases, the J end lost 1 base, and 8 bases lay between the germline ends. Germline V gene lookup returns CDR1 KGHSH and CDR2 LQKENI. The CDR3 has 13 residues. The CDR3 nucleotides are TGTGCCAGCTCAGCTACAATCCAAGAGACCCAGTACTTC. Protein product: CASSATIQETQYF.

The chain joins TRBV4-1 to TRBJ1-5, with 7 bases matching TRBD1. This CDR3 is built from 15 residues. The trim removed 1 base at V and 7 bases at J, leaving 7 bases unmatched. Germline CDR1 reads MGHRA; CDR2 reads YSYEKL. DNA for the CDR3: TGCGCCAGCAGCCAAGTCCAGACAGGGTGGCAGCCCCAGCATTTT. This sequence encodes CASSQVQTGWQPQHF.

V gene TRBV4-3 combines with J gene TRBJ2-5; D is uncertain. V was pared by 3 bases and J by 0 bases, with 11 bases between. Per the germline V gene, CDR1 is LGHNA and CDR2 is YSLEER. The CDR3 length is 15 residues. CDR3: CASSHLGRNQETQYF. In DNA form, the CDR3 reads TGCGCCAGCAGCCACCTCGGACGGAACCAAGAGACCCAGTACTTC.

The DNA of the CDR3 is TGTGCCAGTAGTATCCCCCCAGGGGTGAGCTCTGGGGCCAACGTCCTGACTTTC. Protein: CASSIPPGVSSGANVLTF. The genes are TRBV19 and TRBJ2-6, with D perhaps TRBD1 (6 bases). The CDR3 has 18 amino acids. Germline lookup yields CDR1 LNHDA and CDR2 SQIVND (reference sequence). The V gene lost 3 bases and the J gene lost 0 bases, with 15 bases spanning the gap.

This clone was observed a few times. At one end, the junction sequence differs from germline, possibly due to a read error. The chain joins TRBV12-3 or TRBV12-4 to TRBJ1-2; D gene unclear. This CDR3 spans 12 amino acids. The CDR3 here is CASRITGQASGF. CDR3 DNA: TGTGCCAGCAGGATTACGGGCCAAGCGTCTGGGTTC.

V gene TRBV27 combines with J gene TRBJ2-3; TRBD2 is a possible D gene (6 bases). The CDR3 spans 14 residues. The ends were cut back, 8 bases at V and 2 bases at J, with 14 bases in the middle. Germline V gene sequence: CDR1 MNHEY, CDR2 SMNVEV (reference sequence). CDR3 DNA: TGTGCCAGCGCCTCCCGGGACTCCACAGATACGCAGTATTTT. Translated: CASASRDSTDTQYF.

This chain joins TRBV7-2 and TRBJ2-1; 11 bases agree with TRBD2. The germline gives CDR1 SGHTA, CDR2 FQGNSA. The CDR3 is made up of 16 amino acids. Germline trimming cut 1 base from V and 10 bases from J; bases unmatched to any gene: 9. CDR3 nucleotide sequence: TGTGCCAGCAGCTTAGTGTCAACTAGCGGGAGTGGGGAGCAGTTCTTC. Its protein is CASSLVSTSGSGEQFF.

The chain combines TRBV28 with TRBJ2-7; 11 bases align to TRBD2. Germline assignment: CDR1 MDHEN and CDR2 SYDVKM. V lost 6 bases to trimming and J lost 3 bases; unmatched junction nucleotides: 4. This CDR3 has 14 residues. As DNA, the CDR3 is TGTGCCAGCAGGATTACTAGCGGGAGCTACGAGCAGTACTTC. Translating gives CASRITSGSYEQYF. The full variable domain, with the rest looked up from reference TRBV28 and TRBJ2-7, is DVKVTQSSRYLVKRTGEKVFLECVQDMDHENMFWYRQDPGLGLRLIYFSYDVKMKEKGDIPEGYSVSREKKERFSLILESASTNQTSMYLCASRITSGSYEQYFGPGTRLTVT.

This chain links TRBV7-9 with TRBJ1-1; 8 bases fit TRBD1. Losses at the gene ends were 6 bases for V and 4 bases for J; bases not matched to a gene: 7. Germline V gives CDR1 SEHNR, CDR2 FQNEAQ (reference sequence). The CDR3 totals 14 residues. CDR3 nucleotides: TGTGCCAGCAGTCTTACAGGGGGTTTCACTGAAGCTTTCTTT. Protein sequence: CASSLTGGFTEAFF.